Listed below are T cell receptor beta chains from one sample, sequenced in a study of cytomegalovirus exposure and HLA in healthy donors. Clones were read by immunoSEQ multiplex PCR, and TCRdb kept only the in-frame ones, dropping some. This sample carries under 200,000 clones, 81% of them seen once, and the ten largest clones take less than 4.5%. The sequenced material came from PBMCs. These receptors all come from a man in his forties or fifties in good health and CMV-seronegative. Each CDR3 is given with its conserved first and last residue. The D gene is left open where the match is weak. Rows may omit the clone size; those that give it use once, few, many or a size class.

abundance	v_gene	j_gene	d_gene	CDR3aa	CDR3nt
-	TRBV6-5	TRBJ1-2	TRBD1	CATSPGTGAYGYTF	TGTGCCACCTCCCCCGGGACAGGGGCCTATGGCTACACCTTC
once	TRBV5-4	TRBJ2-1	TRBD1	CASSPRAGGSNEQFF	TGTGCCAGCAGCCCCCGGGCAGGGGGTTCCAATGAGCAGTTCTTC
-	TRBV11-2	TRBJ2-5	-	CASSNWTAEETQYF	TGTGCCAGCAGCAACTGGACTGCTGAAGAGACCCAGTACTTC
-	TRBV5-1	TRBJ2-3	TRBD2	CASSLGTSGGKQYF	TGCGCCAGCAGCTTGGGGACTAGCGGGGGTAAGCAGTATTTT
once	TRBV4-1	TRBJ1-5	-	CASGGWGNQPQHF	TGCGCCAGCGGCGGGTGGGGCAATCAGCCCCAGCATTTT
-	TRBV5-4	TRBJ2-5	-	CASSLGRPLQETQYF	TGTGCCAGCAGCTTGGGCAGGCCCTTACAAGAGACCCAGTACTTC
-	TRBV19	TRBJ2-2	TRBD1	CASSMDRAITGELFF	TGTGCCAGTAGTATGGACAGGGCCATAACCGGGGAGCTGTTTTTT
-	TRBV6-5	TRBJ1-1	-	CASSYSQGPAFF	TGTGCCAGCAGTTACTCCCAGGGCCCGGCTTTCTTT
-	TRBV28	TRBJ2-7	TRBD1	CASKGQGAYEQYF	TGTGCCAGCAAAGGACAGGGGGCTTACGAGCAGTACTTC
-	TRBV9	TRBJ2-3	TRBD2	CASSPRAGEDTQYF	TGTGCCAGCAGCCCTCGAGCGGGGGAGGATACGCAGTATTTT
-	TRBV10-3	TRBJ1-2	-	CAISESQNFGYTF	TGTGCCATCAGTGAGTCACAGAACTTCGGCTACACCTTC
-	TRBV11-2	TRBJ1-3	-	CASSQGPSSGNTIYF	TGTGCCAGCAGCCAGGGGCCGTCCTCTGGAAACACCATATATTTT
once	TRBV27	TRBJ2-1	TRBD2	CASSLGGGFHNEQFF	TGTGCCAGCAGTTTAGGGGGGGGGTTCCACAATGAGCAGTTCTTC
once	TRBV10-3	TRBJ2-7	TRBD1	CAITSDRGTYEQYF	TGTGCCATCACTTCGGACAGGGGAACCTACGAGCAGTACTTC
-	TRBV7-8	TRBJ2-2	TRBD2	CASSFYRGGNTGELFF	TGTGCCAGCAGCTTTTATCGGGGGGGGAACACCGGGGAGCTGTTTTTT
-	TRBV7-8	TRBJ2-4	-	CASSPKGHIQYF	TGTGCCAGCAGCCCCAAGGGGCACATTCAGTACTTC
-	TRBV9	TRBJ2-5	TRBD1	CASSAEGTGVETQYF	TGTGCCAGCAGCGCAGAGGGGACAGGGGTAGAGACCCAGTACTTC
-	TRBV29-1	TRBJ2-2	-	CSAGGWPTGELFF	TGCAGCGCTGGAGGCTGGCCCACCGGGGAGCTGTTTTTT
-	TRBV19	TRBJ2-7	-	CASSMGQGNKYF	TGTGCCAGTAGTATGGGCCAGGGGAATAAGTACTTC
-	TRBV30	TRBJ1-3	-	CAWTGSGNTIYF	TGTGCCTGGACAGGGTCTGGAAACACCATATATTTT
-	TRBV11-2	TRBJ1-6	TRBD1	CASSLAFQQGLRNSPLHF	TGTGCCAGCAGCTTAGCCTTTCAACAGGGGTTACGGAATTCACCCCTCCACTTT
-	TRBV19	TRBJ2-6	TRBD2	CASSSGGLTSSGANVLTF	TGTGCCAGTAGTTCGGGGGGGCTTACGAGCTCTGGGGCCAACGTCCTGACTTTC
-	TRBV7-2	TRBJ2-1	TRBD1	CASVSLTGTAYNEQFF	TGTGCCAGCGTTTCCCTCACCGGGACAGCCTACAATGAGCAGTTCTTC
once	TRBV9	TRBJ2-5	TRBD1	CASSAQPTGGMETQYF	TGTGCCAGCAGCGCTCAACCCACAGGGGGTATGGAGACCCAGTACTTC
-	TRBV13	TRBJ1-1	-	CASRFGGGVQEAFF	TGTGCCAGCAGATTTGGAGGCGGGGTACAGGAAGCTTTCTTT
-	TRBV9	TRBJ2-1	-	CASSEGGNEQFF	TGTGCCAGCAGCGAAGGGGGAAATGAGCAGTTCTTC
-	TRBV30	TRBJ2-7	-	CAWSGVYEQYF	TGTGCCTGGAGTGGCGTCTACGAGCAGTACTTC
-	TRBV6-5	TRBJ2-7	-	CASSARREQYF	TGTGCCAGCAGTGCGAGGCGTGAGCAGTACTTC
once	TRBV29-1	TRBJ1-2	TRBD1	CSGRGRDYGYTF	TGCAGCGGCAGGGGGCGAGACTATGGCTACACCTTC
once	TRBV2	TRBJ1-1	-	CASSLTANTEAFF	TGTGCCAGCAGTTTGACAGCGAACACTGAAGCTTTCTTT
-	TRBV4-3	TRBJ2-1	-	CASSQDTGKVEQFF	TGCGCCAGCAGCCAAGATACAGGGAAGGTCGAGCAGTTCTTC
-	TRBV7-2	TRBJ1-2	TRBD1	CASREGTGKGYGYTF	TGTGCCAGCAGGGAAGGGACAGGGAAAGGCTATGGCTACACCTTC
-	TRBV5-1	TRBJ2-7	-	CASSGGNYEQYF	TGCGCCAGCAGCGGCGGGAATTACGAGCAGTACTTC
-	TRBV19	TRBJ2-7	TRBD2	CASSITGGPGYEQYF	TGTGCCAGTAGTATCACGGGGGGGCCTGGCTACGAGCAGTACTTC
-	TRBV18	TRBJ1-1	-	CASSPPSPQGYEAFF	TGTGCCAGCTCACCACCGTCTCCACAGGGATATGAAGCTTTCTTT
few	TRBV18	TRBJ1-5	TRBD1	CASSIDRGDQHF	TGTGCCAGCTCAATAGACAGGGGGGACCAGCATTTT
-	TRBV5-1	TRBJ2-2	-	CASRKKGDVGELFF	TGCGCCAGCAGAAAGAAGGGGGACGTCGGGGAGCTGTTTTTT
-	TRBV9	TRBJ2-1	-	CASTIGGLDNEQFF	TGTGCCAGCACCATAGGCGGGCTTGACAATGAGCAGTTCTTC
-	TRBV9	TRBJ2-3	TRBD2	CASSVYLAGGPTDTQYF	TGTGCCAGCAGCGTATACCTAGCGGGGGGGCCCACAGATACGCAGTATTTT
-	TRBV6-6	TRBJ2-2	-	CASSYNTGELFF	TGTGCCAGCAGCTATAACACCGGGGAGCTGTTTTTT
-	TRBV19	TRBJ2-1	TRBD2	CASSSGVGNEQFF	TGTGCCAGTTCCAGCGGGGTCGGCAATGAGCAGTTCTTC
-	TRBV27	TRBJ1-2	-	CASRKGIGGYTF	TGTGCCAGCAGAAAGGGGATTGGAGGCTACACCTTC
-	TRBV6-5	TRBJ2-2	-	CAISTANTGELFF	TGTGCCATCAGTACAGCGAACACCGGGGAGCTGTTTTTT
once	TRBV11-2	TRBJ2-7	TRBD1	CASKPTGGNEQYF	TGTGCCAGCAAACCAACAGGGGGCAACGAGCAGTACTTC
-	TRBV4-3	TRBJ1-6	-	CASSQDREVNSPLHF	TGCGCCAGCAGCCAAGACAGGGAGGTTAATTCACCCCTCCACTTT
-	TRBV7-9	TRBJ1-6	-	CSSSLRVGSSYNSPLHF	TGTTCCAGCAGCTTGAGGGTAGGAAGCTCCTATAATTCACCCCTCCACTTT
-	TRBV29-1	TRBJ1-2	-	CSVAGAAGANYGYTF	TGCAGCGTGGCCGGAGCCGCGGGAGCTAACTATGGCTACACCTTC
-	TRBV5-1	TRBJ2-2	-	CASSVTQDTGELFF	TGCGCCAGCAGCGTGACACAGGACACCGGGGAGCTGTTTTTT
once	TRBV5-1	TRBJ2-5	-	CASSLVGAVQETQYF	TGCGCCAGCAGCTTGGTAGGGGCAGTCCAAGAGACCCAGTACTTC
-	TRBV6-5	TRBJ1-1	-	CASSYSRAEGTEAFF	TGTGCCAGCAGTTACTCCCGGGCGGAGGGGACTGAAGCTTTCTTT